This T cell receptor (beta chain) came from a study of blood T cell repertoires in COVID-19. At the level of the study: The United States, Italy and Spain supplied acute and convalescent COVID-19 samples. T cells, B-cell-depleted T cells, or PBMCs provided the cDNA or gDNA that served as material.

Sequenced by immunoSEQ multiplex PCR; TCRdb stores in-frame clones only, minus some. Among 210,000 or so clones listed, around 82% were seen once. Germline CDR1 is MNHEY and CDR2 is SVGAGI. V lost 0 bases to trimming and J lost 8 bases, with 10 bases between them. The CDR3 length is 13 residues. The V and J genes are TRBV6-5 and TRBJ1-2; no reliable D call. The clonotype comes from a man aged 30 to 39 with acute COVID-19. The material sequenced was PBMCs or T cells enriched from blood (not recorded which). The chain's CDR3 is CASSYSRAGGYTF. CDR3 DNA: TGTGCCAGCAGTTACTCGAGAGCGGGAGGCTACACCTTC.